This T cell receptor beta chain was sequenced in a study of T-cell memory formation after mild COVID-19 (dated by TCRdb to the early 2020s). A note on the overall study: Most TCR sequence clusters were specific to one of the two donors. The cohort comprised two young, previously healthy adult volunteers, one female and one male. In a couple of donors, T-cell clones that expanded and contracted after mild COVID-19 were tracked by sequencing TCRalpha and TCRbeta repertoires over time. On the study overall, not on this receptor specifically: Only a couple of mild cases were covered by the study, and larger cohorts that include severe cases with pre-infection samples were considered necessary. Contracting CD4+ clones turned up mainly in the CM and EM memory subsets, whereas EMRA was where CD8+ clones were enriched. Clones contracting from day 15 to 85 had balanced CD4/CD8 phenotypes, while a second wave expanding from day 15 to 37 was biased towards CD4+. Some responding clones were detected in pre-infection memory, which suggested that pre-existing cross-reactive memory T cells had joined the SARS-CoV-2 response. SARS-CoV-2 specificity was not confirmed for the second-wave clones peaking on day 37.

Ficoll-Paque density gradient centrifugation was used to isolate PBMCs. This clonotype has a handful of counts. Which antigen it targets is not known. Nothing much larger sits one base from this clone, and base qualities are not available. The data were produced on an Illumina NovaSeq 6000. Using 5'RACE with constant-segment primers, TCRalpha and TCRbeta cDNA libraries were constructed, with sample barcodes and unique molecular identifiers added in the process. RNA was extracted from every sample with Trizol reagent. Library amplification was performed in two PCR steps, and a second sample barcode and Illumina TruSeq adapters were introduced in the second step. Sequencing of the libraries was done on an Illumina NovaSeq, producing 2 x 150 bp paired-end reads. Regarding the original processing steps: Demultiplexing of reads and collapsing into UMI-guided consensus sequences were performed with migec v1.2.7. Using mixcr v2.1.11, the UMI consensuses were aligned to TRA and TRB V and J templates and assembled into clonotypes. A clonotype was counted as expanded or contracted only when both edgeR and NoisET called the clonotype significant, with the noise models trained on biological replicates. For edgeR calls, the thresholds were a false discovery rate-adjusted p below 0.01 and a log2 fold-change of 1. As an exploratory analysis of dynamics, PCA with hierarchical clustering was applied to max-normalized trajectories of the 1000 most abundant clonotypes. The CD4 or CD8 phenotype of responding clones was assigned using the separately sequenced CD4+ and CD8+ repertoires. TCRdb reanalyzed the raw reads on its own, using fastp at Q25 for trimming and MiXCR for clone calling, and kept in-frame beta chains. Entries that share a CDR3 protein sequence are merged under the most common genes and DNA. TCRdb, rather than the study authors, made the V and J calls. The sample table lists approximately 580,000 distinct CDR3 sequences, about a fifth of them with a count of one. Around 12% of the sample belongs to the ten largest clones.

Trimming at the junction amounts to 2 bases on V and 6 bases on J, and the germline ends lie 19 bases apart. Based on the germline V gene, the CDR1 and CDR2 sequences are LGHNA and YSLEER. The CDR3 holds 16 amino acids from the cysteine to the phenylalanine. The DNA shown is the 48-base CDR3, in frame from base 1. Sample: PBMCs or a T cell subset sorted from them (not recorded which). This receptor was obtained from an adult woman who had mild COVID-19 (a few samples of this study predate the infection). The sample titles of this study are shuffled in the database, so cell type and time point are left out; the donor was told from shared clones. The sequence links TRBV4-3 to TRBJ1-1; a tentative D call is TRBD1 (5 bases match). The sequence in DNA is TGCGCCAGCAGCCAACAAAGGTTCCTCGGGGCGGCTGAAGCTTTCTTT. It codes for CASSQQRFLGAAEAFF.